This record concerns one TCR beta chain sequence. Genomic DNA came from blood conventional CD4+ T cells gated CD25-low CD127-high. This specimen belongs to a study of regulatory and conventional T cells in RAG deficiency. Sequenced by immunoSEQ multiplex PCR; TCRdb stores in-frame clones only, minus some. Among around 30,000 clones listed, about 95% were seen once. Per the germline V gene, CDR1 is SGHAT and CDR2 is FQNNGV. Trimming stripped 4 bases from V and 4 bases from J, with 16 bases between. This CDR3 contains 16 residues. This sample was also put to use in a study of regulatory T cells. That work states: Primers: 52 TRBV forward and 13 TRBJ reverse.

Sequenced material: CD25- CD4+ T cells sorted from blood. The sequence was obtained from a human donor in good health. The gene calls are TRBV11-2 and TRBJ1-4; D gene uncertain. As DNA, the CDR3 is TGTGCCAGCAGCTCCCATCTCCGGGTCGTTAATGAAAAACTGTTTTTT. This encodes CASSSHLRVVNEKLFF.